Included here is one TCR beta chain sequence, with context. Treatment specified: therapeutic diphenylcyclopropenone sensitization with weekly scalp DPC. In the library, unique molecular identifiers were attached to individual cDNA molecules. In TCRdb, the reads were re-called with MiXCR into one record per CDR3 protein. The sample includes about 220 distinct CDR3 sequences, about 99% seen only once; the top ten take more than 6.5%. This sample was taken from a study of human T cells and chemical hapten exposure. V shed 5 bases and J shed 5 bases, with 14 bases lying between them. The CDR3 contains 13 residues. The germline gives CDR1 SQVTM, CDR2 ANQGSEA.

The sequence came from an adult with alopecia areata. Some clones in this sample may be carry-over from other donors' samples. This table probably holds off-target reads from a library built for another chain. Sequencing used whole blood, obtained before DPC sensitization or 2, 6, or about 24 weeks after (not recorded which). The chain is built from TRBV29-1 and TRBJ2-3, with a tentative D call TRBD2 (7 bases). This CDR3 is CSVTGGHLDTQYF. For the CDR3, the DNA is TGCAGCGTTACCGGGGGGCACCTAGATACGCAGTATTTT.